Here is one T cell receptor (beta chain) with its context. Antigen: not known. An approximately 210 ng quantity of DNA, roughly 32,000 T cell genomes, went into the sorted-subset replicate PCRs. Here immunoSEQ multiplex PCR was the method, and the copy in TCRdb shows in-frame clones only, minus some. The repertoire consists of around 600,000 clones, with roughly 95% occurring once and the leading ten covering around 0.11%. Terminally differentiated effector memory CD45RA+ cells were excluded from the naive CD8 cells, which were CD45RO-negative and positively selected for CCR7. This sample was taken from a study of shared clonotypes between healthy human individuals. General observations from the study: Sampling used blood alone; tissue repertoires probably differ.

Germline CDR1 GTSNPN, CDR2 SVGIG (reference sequence). With V trimmed by 4 bases and J by 3 bases, 0 bases remained unmatched. This CDR3 contains 12 residues. Sequencing was performed on naive CD8+ T cells sorted from blood. The sequence was obtained from a woman between 25 and 40 years old in good health. The chain carries TRBV30 and TRBJ2-4; TRBD2 matches 7 bases. Here the CDR3 DNA reads TGTGCCTGGACGGGGGGCAAAAACATTCAGTACTTC. Translated, it gives CAWTGGKNIQYF. The variable domain in full, completed from reference TRBV30 and TRBJ2-4, reads SQTIHQWPATLVQPVGSPLSLECTVEGTSNPNLYWYRQAAGRGLQLLFYSVGIGQISSEVPQNLSASRPQDRQFILSSKKLLLSDSGFYLCAWTGGKNIQYFGAGTRLSVL.